A selection of T cell receptor beta chains follows, all from one sample in a study of T cell repertoires in cytomegalovirus infection. The antigens for these receptors are not known. In TCRdb, the reads were re-called with MiXCR into one record per CDR3 protein. The sample includes approximately 910,000 distinct CDR3 sequences, 30% to 40% of them seen just once. The source material was cultured CD8+ T cells from PBMCs, sampled from culture after CMV antigen stimulation. The receptors were sampled from a human donor in good health (CMV status not recorded). Some clones in this sample may be carry-over from other donors' samples. Both conserved end residues are part of each CDR3. D genes are given only for firm matches. The size of a clone is reported for some rows only, either as once, few or many, or as a class for expanded clones.

J	size	V	D	CDR3	DNA
TRBJ2-1	few	TRBV19	TRBD1	CASSPGRGPYNEQFF	TGTGCCAGTAGCCCCGGCAGGGGGCCTTACAATGAGCAGTTCTTC
TRBJ2-2	-	TRBV7-4	TRBD2	CASGLTSGAVGELFF	TGTGCCAGCGGCTTAACTAGCGGGGCCGTCGGGGAGCTGTTTTTT
TRBJ2-5	-	TRBV4-1	-	CASSQGGGQYF	TGCGCCAGCAGCCAAGGTGGAGGCCAATACTTC
TRBJ2-2	-	TRBV7-8	-	CAGIQDNKLNRGELFF	TGTGCCGGCATCCAGGACAACAAACTAAATCGCGGGGAGCTGTTTTTT
TRBJ1-5	-	TRBV4-2	-	CASSQEGQMGNQPQHF	TGTGCCAGCAGCCAAGAAGGGCAGATGGGGAATCAGCCCCAGCATTTT
TRBJ1-5	-	TRBV5-8	-	CASSPPWESNQPQHF	TGTGCCAGCAGTCCTCCATGGGAAAGCAATCAGCCCCAGCATTTT
TRBJ1-2	-	TRBV14	-	CASSQDRRGPADYGYTF	TGTGCCAGCAGCCAAGATCGCCGGGGCCCGGCTGACTATGGCTACACCTTC
TRBJ2-2	many	TRBV7-6	-	CASSLGRPNTGELFF	TGTGCCAGCAGCTTGGGCAGACCGAACACCGGGGAGCTGTTTTTT
TRBJ1-2	few	TRBV2	TRBD1	CATQEPDRVALGYGYTF	TGTGCCACCCAAGAACCAGACAGGGTTGCCTTGGGCTATGGCTACACCTTC
TRBJ1-6	few	TRBV5-4	TRBD1	CASRGWGQGSENSPLHF	TGTGCCAGCAGGGGTTGGGGACAGGGGTCTGAGAATTCACCCCTCCACTTT
TRBJ1-5	-	TRBV7-9	-	CASSLVTQGSNQPQHF	TGTGCCAGCAGCTTAGTAACTCAGGGATCGAATCAGCCCCAGCATTTT
TRBJ2-7	few	TRBV20-1	TRBD1	CSARSNRGRTAYEQYF	TGCAGTGCTAGATCGAACAGGGGGCGAACTGCCTACGAGCAGTACTTC
TRBJ1-2	few	TRBV29-1	TRBD1	CSVIPTGFSDGYTF	TGCAGCGTTATCCCGACAGGGTTTTCGGATGGCTACACCTTC
TRBJ2-1	-	TRBV29-1	-	CSVEPPRKRSGYNEQFF	TGCAGCGTTGAGCCCCCCCGGAAGAGGAGCGGATACAATGAGCAGTTCTTC
TRBJ2-1	many	TRBV7-2	TRBD1	CASSLGNRGDEQFF	TGTGCCAGCAGCTTAGGCAACAGGGGCGATGAGCAGTTCTTC
TRBJ2-5	few	TRBV7-8	-	CASSPWTREETQYF	TGTGCCAGCAGCCCATGGACGAGGGAGGAGACCCAGTACTTC
TRBJ1-1	many	TRBV5-4	-	CASSQPTTNTEAFF	TGTGCCAGCAGCCAACCGACAACGAACACTGAAGCTTTCTTT
TRBJ1-2	-	TRBV12-3/TRBV12-4	TRBD1	CANSLNRGLYGYTF	TGTGCCAACAGTTTGAATAGGGGGCTATATGGCTACACCTTC
TRBJ1-6	many	TRBV7-2	-	CASRETPVNSPLHF	TGTGCCAGCAGAGAGACGCCAGTCAATTCACCCCTCCACTTT
TRBJ2-7	few	TRBV12-3/TRBV12-4	-	CASSLVGWAAYEQYF	TGTGCCAGCAGTTTAGTTGGGTGGGCAGCCTACGAGCAGTACTTC
TRBJ2-1	-	TRBV29-1	TRBD2	CSVEDMLAGGSSYNEQFF	TGCAGCGTTGAAGATATGTTAGCGGGGGGGAGCTCCTACAATGAGCAGTTCTTC
TRBJ2-5	-	TRBV4-1	TRBD2	CASSQDWVAGRIETQNF	TGTGCCAGCAGCCAAGATTGGGTAGCGGGGAGGATTGAGACCCAGAACTTC
TRBJ1-2	few	TRBV10-2	TRBD1	CASSEAGQGAYGYTF	TGCGCCAGCAGTGAGGCGGGACAGGGGGCATATGGCTACACCTTC
TRBJ1-5	few	TRBV4-1	-	CASSQDQSRQPQHF	TGCGCCAGCAGCCAAGATCAGTCAAGGCAGCCCCAGCATTTT
TRBJ1-1	few	TRBV6-2/TRBV6-3	-	CASSYGYEAFF	TGTGCCAGCAGTTACGGATATGAAGCTTTCTTT
TRBJ1-4	-	TRBV9	-	CASSPISRPGTTNEKLFF	TGTGCCAGCAGCCCCATTAGCCGACCTGGGACGACTAATGAAAAACTGTTTTTT
TRBJ1-2	few	TRBV6-4	-	CASSEEATAGYGYTF	TGTGCCAGCAGTGAGGAGGCGACCGCAGGTTATGGCTACACCTTC
TRBJ2-1	few	TRBV27	-	CASSLAGAPSHNEQFF	TGTGCCAGCAGTTTAGCGGGGGCCCCGTCCCACAATGAGCAGTTCTTC
TRBJ2-1	-	TRBV9	TRBD1	CASSPSGTGGHSYNEQFF	TGTGCCAGCAGCCCTAGCGGGACAGGGGGCCACTCCTACAATGAGCAGTTCTTC
TRBJ1-1	-	TRBV27	-	CASRTTGQGKSTEAFF	TGTGCCAGCAGAACCACAGGGCAAGGGAAAAGCACTGAAGCTTTCTTT
TRBJ2-5	few	TRBV10-3	-	CAISDSGETQYF	TGTGCCATCAGTGATAGCGGAGAGACCCAGTACTTC
TRBJ2-3	-	TRBV27	-	CASSFSPKLDTDTQYF	TGTGCCAGCAGTTTTTCCCCTAAACTAGACACAGATACGCAGTATTTT
TRBJ2-5	few	TRBV7-9	-	CASSLAPREETQYF	TGTGCCAGCAGCTTAGCCCCTCGAGAGGAGACCCAGTACTTC
TRBJ2-6	-	TRBV10-3	TRBD1	CAIGGLGTVGALSSGANVLTF	TGTGCCATCGGGGGTCTCGGGACAGTGGGAGCCTTAAGCTCTGGGGCCAACGTCCTGACTTTC
TRBJ2-3	-	TRBV6-5	TRBD2	CASSLLLAGDTDTQYF	TGTGCCAGCAGTCTGTTACTAGCGGGGGACACAGATACGCAGTATTTT
TRBJ1-5	few	TRBV20-1	TRBD1	CSARGTGQGGQPQHF	TGCAGTGCCAGGGGCACGGGACAGGGCGGCCAGCCCCAGCATTTT
TRBJ1-1	-	TRBV2	-	CASSEPLEAFF	TGTGCCAGCAGTGAGCCCCTCGAAGCTTTCTTT
TRBJ2-1	-	TRBV7-3	-	CASSLVDNSYNEQFF	TGTGCCAGCAGCCTCGTGGACAACTCCTACAATGAGCAGTTCTTC
TRBJ1-5	many	TRBV6-1	-	CASSEAGQRYSNQPQHF	TGTGCCAGCAGTGAAGCGGGACAAAGATATAGCAATCAGCCCCAGCATTTT
TRBJ1-1	-	TRBV29-1	-	CSVSGGVTEAFF	TGCAGCGTCTCGGGGGGAGTCACTGAAGCTTTCTTT
TRBJ2-2	-	TRBV12-3/TRBV12-4	-	CASSFTLSRTRNTGELFF	TGTGCCAGCAGTTTTACCCTTTCTAGGACAAGGAACACCGGGGAGCTGTTTTTT
TRBJ1-1	-	TRBV19	-	CASRGAQGYTEAFF	TGTGCCAGTAGAGGGGCACAGGGTTACACTGAAGCTTTCTTT
TRBJ1-5	-	TRBV19	TRBD1	CASSIGIDRGRNQPQHF	TGTGCCAGTAGTATAGGAATTGACAGGGGGCGAAATCAGCCCCAGCATTTT
TRBJ2-2	-	TRBV5-6	TRBD1	CASSLYGQGVGELFF	TGTGCCAGCAGCCTCTACGGACAGGGTGTCGGGGAGCTGTTTTTT
TRBJ1-6	few	TRBV6-1	-	CASSYGAPFEGSPLHF	TGTGCCAGCAGTTATGGTGCACCTTTCGAGGGGTCACCCCTCCACTTT
TRBJ2-3	many	TRBV7-9	TRBD1	CASSWKWTGTTDTQYF	TGTGCCAGCAGCTGGAAATGGACAGGGACCACAGATACGCAGTATTTT
TRBJ2-4	many	TRBV7-8	-	CASSPAPKNIQYF	TGTGCCAGCAGCCCTGCCCCGAAAAACATTCAGTACTTC
TRBJ1-1	few	TRBV27	-	CASHPGVGERSEAFF	TGTGCCAGCCACCCTGGGGTAGGGGAGAGGTCTGAAGCTTTCTTT
TRBJ1-2	once	TRBV19	TRBD1	CASSIDLTGRRGYTF	TGTGCCAGTAGTATAGATCTGACAGGGAGACGTGGCTACACCTTC
TRBJ2-3	-	TRBV4-3	TRBD2	CASSQELAGFPDTQYF	TGCGCCAGCAGCCAAGAACTAGCGGGGTTCCCAGATACGCAGTATTTT